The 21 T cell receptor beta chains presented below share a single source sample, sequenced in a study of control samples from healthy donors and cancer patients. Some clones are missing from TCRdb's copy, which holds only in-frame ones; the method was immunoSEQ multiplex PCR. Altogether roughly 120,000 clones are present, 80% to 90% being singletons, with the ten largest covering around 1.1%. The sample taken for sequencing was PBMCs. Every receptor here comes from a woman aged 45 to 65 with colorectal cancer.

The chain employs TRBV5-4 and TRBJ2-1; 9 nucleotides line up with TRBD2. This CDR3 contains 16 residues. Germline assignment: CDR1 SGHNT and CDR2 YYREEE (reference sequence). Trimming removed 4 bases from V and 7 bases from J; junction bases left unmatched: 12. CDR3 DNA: TGTGCCAGCAGCCCTGGGGGCGGGAGGGCCCAAAATGAGCAGTTCTTC. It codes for CASSPGGGRAQNEQFF.

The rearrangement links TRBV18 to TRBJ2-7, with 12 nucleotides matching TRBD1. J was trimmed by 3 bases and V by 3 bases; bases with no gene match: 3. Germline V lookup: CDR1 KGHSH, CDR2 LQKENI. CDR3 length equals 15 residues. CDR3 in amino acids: CASSPGQGAFYEQYF. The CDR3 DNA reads TGTGCCAGCTCACCGGGACAGGGGGCTTTCTACGAGCAGTACTTC.

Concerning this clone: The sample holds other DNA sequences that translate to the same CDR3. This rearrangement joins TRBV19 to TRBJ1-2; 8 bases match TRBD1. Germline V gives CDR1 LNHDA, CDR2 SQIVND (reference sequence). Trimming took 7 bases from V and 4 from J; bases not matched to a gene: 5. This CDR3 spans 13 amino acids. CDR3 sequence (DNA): TGTGCCAGTACCACCGGGACAGGCTATGGCTACACCTTC. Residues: CASTTGTGYGYTF.

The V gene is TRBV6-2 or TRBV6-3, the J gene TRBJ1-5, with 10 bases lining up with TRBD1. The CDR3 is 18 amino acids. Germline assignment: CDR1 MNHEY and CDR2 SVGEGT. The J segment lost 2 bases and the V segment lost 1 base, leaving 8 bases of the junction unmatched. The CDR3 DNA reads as TGTGCCAGCAGTTACTTAGGGACAGGGGTTGTTGGCAATCAGCCCCAGCATTTT. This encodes CASSYLGTGVVGNQPQHF.

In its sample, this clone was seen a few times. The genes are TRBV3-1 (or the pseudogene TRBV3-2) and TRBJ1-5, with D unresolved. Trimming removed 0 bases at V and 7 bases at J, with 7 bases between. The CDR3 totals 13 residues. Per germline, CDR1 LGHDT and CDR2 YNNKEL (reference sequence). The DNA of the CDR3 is TGTGCCAGCAGCCAAGACGCGCGCCAGCCCCAGCATTTT. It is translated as CASSQDARQPQHF.

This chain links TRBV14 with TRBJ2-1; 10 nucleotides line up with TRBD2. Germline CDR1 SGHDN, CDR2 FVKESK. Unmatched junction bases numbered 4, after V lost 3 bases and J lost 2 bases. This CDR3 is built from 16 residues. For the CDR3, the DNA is TGTGCCAGCAGCCACTTTGGGACTAGCGCCTACAATGAGCAGTTCTTC. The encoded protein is CASSHFGTSAYNEQFF. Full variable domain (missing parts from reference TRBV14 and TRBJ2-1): EAGVTQFPSHSVIEKGQTVTLRCDPISGHDNLYWYRRVMGKEIKFLLHFVKESKQDESGMPNNRFLAERTGGTYSTLKVQPAELEDSGVYFCASSHFGTSAYNEQFFGPGTRLTVL.

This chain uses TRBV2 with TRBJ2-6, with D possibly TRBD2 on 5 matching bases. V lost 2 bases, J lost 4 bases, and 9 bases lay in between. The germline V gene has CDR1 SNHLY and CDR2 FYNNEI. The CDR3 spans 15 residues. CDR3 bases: TGTGCCAGCAGTGAACGAGGGTACGGGGCCAACGTCCTGACTTTC. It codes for CASSERGYGANVLTF.

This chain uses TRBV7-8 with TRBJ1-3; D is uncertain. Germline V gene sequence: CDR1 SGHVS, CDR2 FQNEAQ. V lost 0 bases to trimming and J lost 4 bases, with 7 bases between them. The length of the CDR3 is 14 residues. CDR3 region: CASSLAAVGNTIYF. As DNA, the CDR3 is TGTGCCAGCAGCTTAGCGGCCGTCGGAAACACCATATATTTT.

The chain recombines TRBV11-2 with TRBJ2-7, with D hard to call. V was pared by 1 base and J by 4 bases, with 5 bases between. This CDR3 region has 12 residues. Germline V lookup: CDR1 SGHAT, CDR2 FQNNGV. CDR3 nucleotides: TGTGCCAGCAGCTTAGCTGGATACGAGCAGTACTTC. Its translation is CASSLAGYEQYF.

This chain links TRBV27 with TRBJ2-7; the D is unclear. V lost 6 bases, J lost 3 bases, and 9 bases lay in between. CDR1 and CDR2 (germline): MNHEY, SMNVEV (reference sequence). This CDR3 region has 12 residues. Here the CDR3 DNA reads TGTGCCAGCAGATCCCAAGGCTACGAGCAGTACTTC. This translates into CASRSQGYEQYF.

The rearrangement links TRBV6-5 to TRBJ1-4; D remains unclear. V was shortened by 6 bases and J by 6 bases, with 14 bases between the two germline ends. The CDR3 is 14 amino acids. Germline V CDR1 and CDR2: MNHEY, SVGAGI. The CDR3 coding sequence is TGTGCCAGCAGACTAACGAATTTTGATGAAAAACTGTTTTTT. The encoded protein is CASRLTNFDEKLFF.

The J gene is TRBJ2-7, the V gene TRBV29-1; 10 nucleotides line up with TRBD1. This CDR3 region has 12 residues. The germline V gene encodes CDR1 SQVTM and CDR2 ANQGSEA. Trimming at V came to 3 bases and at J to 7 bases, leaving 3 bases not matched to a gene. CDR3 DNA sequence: TGCAGCGTTGACGGGACAGGGGTGGAGCAGTACTTC. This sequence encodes CSVDGTGVEQYF.

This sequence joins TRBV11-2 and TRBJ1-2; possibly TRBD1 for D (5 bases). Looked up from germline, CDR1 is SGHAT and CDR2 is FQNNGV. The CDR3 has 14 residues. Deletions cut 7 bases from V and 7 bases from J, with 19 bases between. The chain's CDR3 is CASTHAGGLAGYTF. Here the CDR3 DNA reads TGTGCCAGCACCCATGCGGGGGGGTTAGCTGGCTACACCTTC. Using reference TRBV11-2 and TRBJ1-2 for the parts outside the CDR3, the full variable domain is EAGVAQSPRYKIIEKRQSVAFWCNPISGHATLYWYQQILGQGPKLLIQFQNNGVVDDSQLPKDRFSAERLKGVDSTLKIQPAKLEDSAVYLCASTHAGGLAGYTFGSGTRLTVV.

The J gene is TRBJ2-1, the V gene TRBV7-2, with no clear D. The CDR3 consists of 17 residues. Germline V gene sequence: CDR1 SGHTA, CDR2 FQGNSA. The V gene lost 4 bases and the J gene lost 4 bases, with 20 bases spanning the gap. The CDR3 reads CASSSYRARSYYNEQFF. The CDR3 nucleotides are TGTGCCAGCAGCTCCTACCGGGCTAGATCTTATTACAATGAGCAGTTCTTC.

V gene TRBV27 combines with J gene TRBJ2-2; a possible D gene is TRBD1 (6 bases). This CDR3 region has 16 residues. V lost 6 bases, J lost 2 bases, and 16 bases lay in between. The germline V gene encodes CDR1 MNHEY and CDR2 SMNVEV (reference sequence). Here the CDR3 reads CASRGPGTINTGELFF. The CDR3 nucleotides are TGTGCCAGCAGGGGCCCCGGGACAATCAACACCGGGGAGCTGTTTTTT.

The CDR3 DNA reads as TGCGCCAGCAGTGAGCTAGCGACAGATACGCAGTATTTT. This gives the protein CASSELATDTQYF. The J gene is TRBJ2-3, the V gene TRBV10-1; D is perhaps TRBD2 (6 bases). This CDR3 spans 13 amino acids. V lost 2 bases to trimming and J lost 3 bases, with 6 bases between them. Germline V gene sequence: CDR1 WNHNN, CDR2 SYGVQD (reference sequence).

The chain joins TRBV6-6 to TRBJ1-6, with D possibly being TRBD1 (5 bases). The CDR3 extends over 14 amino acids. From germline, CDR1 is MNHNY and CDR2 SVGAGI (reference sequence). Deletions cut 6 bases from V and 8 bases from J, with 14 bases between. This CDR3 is CASSDFDRDSPLHF. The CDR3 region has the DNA TGTGCCAGCAGCGACTTTGACAGAGATTCACCCCTCCACTTT.

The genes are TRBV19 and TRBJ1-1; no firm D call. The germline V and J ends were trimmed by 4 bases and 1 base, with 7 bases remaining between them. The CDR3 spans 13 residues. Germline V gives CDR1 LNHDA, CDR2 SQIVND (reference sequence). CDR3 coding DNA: TGTGCCAGTAGTAACGTCGGGAACACTGAAGCTTTCTTT. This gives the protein CASSNVGNTEAFF. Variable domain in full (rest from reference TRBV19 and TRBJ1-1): DGGITQSPKYLFRKEGQNVTLSCEQNLNHDAMYWYRQDPGQGLRLIYYSQIVNDFQKGDIAEGYSVSREKKESFPLTVTSAQKNPTAFYLCASSNVGNTEAFFGQGTRLTVV.

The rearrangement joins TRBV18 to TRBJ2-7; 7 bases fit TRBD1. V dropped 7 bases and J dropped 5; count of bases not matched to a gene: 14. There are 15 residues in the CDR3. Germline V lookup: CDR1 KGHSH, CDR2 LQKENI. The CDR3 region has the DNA TGTGCCAGCTGCCGACAGGGAACAGGGGTCGACGAGCAGTACTTC. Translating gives CASCRQGTGVDEQYF.

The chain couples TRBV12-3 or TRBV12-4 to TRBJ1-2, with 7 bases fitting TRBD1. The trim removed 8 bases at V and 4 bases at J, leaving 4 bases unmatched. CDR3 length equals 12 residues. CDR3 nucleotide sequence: TGTGCCAGCCGACGGGACAGCTATGGCTACACCTTC. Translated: CASRRDSYGYTF.

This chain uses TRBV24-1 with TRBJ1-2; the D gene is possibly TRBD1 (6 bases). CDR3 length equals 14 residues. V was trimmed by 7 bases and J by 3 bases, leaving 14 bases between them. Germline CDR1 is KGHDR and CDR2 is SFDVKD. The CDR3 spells CATSDWGRDYGYTF. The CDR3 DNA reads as TGTGCCACCAGCGACTGGGGGCGCGACTATGGCTACACCTTC.